This T cell receptor beta chain originates from a study of cytotoxic CD8 clonotypes in ibrutinib-treated CLL. The wider study: Partial response was seen in about 25 patients and complete response in 2; after median around 5.5 years, around 15 stayed remitted, some twelve progressed.

Target depth was 1 in 200,000 to 1 in 1 million T cells, about 10x per clonotype. Sequencing was performed with immunoSEQ multiplex PCR; in TCRdb, only in-frame clones are kept and a portion is missing. The sample lists around 130,000 clones; roughly 84% were seen once. Germline V lookup: CDR1 SGHTA, CDR2 FQGNSA. This CDR3 region has 13 residues. Trimming took off 4 bases at V and 6 bases at J, with 10 bases between the two ends. The input for sequencing was PBMCs, taken after 24 months of ibrutinib treatment. The chain carries TRBV7-2 and TRBJ2-1; D perhaps matches TRBD1 (6 bases). The receptor was derived from a human donor with chronic lymphocytic leukemia. The CDR3 DNA reads TGTGCCAGCAGCTCAGGACAGTTCAATGAGCAGTTCTTC. Translating gives CASSSGQFNEQFF.